Following are 24 T cell receptor beta chains from one sample sequenced in a study of blood T cell repertoires in COVID-19. Using immunoSEQ multiplex PCR, the repertoire was profiled, and TCRdb retains in-frame clones only, with some absent. The sample comprises about 220,000 clones, roughly 85% of which are singletons, and 3.5% to 4.5% rests with the top ten. The sequenced sample consisted of PBMCs or T cells enriched from blood (not recorded which). Receptors were obtained from a woman between 40 and 55 years old with acute COVID-19.

Note on this clone: Other nucleotide sequences in the sample specify the same CDR3. The J gene is TRBJ1-1, the V gene TRBV7-8; a possible D gene is TRBD1 (5 bases). The germline V and J ends were trimmed by 1 base and 1 base, with 7 bases remaining between them. The germline CDR1 and CDR2 sequences are SGHVS and FQNEAQ. The CDR3 sequence is 14 residues long. CDR3 loop: CASSLEDRNTEAFF. CDR3 coding DNA: TGTGCCAGCAGCTTAGAAGACAGGAACACTGAAGCTTTCTTT.

The V call is TRBV18, the J call TRBJ1-1; D unresolved. Germline V gene data show CDR1 as KGHSH and CDR2 as LQKENI. The CDR3 contains 12 residues. The ends were cut back, 3 bases at V and 10 bases at J, with 12 bases in the middle. CDR3 sequence reads: CASSPETGRAFF. CDR3 coding DNA: TGTGCCAGCTCACCTGAAACGGGGAGAGCTTTCTTT.

The chain combines TRBV25-1 with TRBJ1-3; D not certain. This CDR3 is built from 15 residues. The germline V and J ends were trimmed by 2 bases and 0 bases, with 8 bases remaining between them. Germline lookup yields CDR1 MGHDK and CDR2 SYGVNS. The CDR3 is CASSEAGGSGNTIYF. The CDR3 region has the DNA TGTGCCAGCAGTGAAGCGGGCGGCTCTGGAAACACCATATATTTT. The whole variable domain, filled in from reference TRBV25-1 and TRBJ1-3, reads EADIYQTPRYLVIGTGKKITLECSQTMGHDKMYWYQQDPGMELHLIHYSYGVNSTEKGDLSSESTVSRIRTEHFPLTLESARPSHTSQYLCASSEAGGSGNTIYFGEGSWLTVV.

The rearrangement joins TRBV11-3 to TRBJ2-1, with TRBD2 identical over 7 bases. Germline assignment: CDR1 SGHNT and CDR2 YENEEA. With V trimmed by 0 bases and J by 0 bases, 2 bases remained unmatched. CDR3 length: 16 residues. CDR3 loop: CASSLEGGGSYNEQFF. The CDR3 DNA reads as TGTGCCAGCAGCTTAGAGGGCGGGGGCTCCTACAATGAGCAGTTCTTC. The whole variable domain, filled in from reference TRBV11-3 and TRBJ2-1, reads EAGVVQSPRYKIIEKKQPVAFWCNPISGHNTLYWYLQNLGQGPELLIRYENEEAVDDSQLPKDRFSAERLKGVDSTLKIQPAELGDSAVYLCASSLEGGGSYNEQFFGPGTRLTVL.

This clone occurred a few times. This sequence joins TRBV2 and TRBJ2-7, with TRBD2 identical over 16 bases. J lost 5 bases, V lost 6 bases, and 4 bases had no gene match. This CDR3 contains 15 residues. Germline CDR1 reads SNHLY; CDR2 reads FYNNEI. The CDR3 DNA sequence: TGTGCCAGCAGCGGGACTAGCGGGGGGGCCCACGAGCAGTACTTC. This encodes CASSGTSGGAHEQYF.

The V call is TRBV23-1, the J call TRBJ2-7; D gene unclear. TRBV23-1 is sorted into the ORF group, with uncertain function. The CDR3 extends over 13 amino acids. The ends were cut back, 7 bases at V and 1 base at J, with 11 bases in the middle. CDR3 DNA sequence: TGCGCCAGCATTAAACGGGTTTCCTACGAGCAGTACGTC. It is translated as CASIKRVSYEQYV.

This sequence joins TRBV3-1 (or the pseudogene TRBV3-2) and TRBJ1-5; possibly TRBD1 for D (6 bases). The CDR3 is 17 residues long. The V end lost 1 base, the J end lost 2 bases, and 15 bases lay between the germline ends. Germline CDR1 is LGHDT and CDR2 is YNNKEL (reference sequence). The CDR3 sequence is CASSQGGRGDGNQPQHF. The CDR3 coding sequence is TGTGCCAGCAGCCAAGGTGGGAGGGGGGACGGCAATCAGCCCCAGCATTTT.

The gene calls are TRBV19 and TRBJ1-5; D is uncertain. Looked up from germline, CDR1 is LNHDA and CDR2 is SQIVND (reference sequence). Between the trimmed V and J ends, which lost 1 base and 4 bases, there was a span of 11 bases. This CDR3 has 15 amino acids. CDR3 DNA: TGTGCCAGTAGTATAGGCAGGTCCGGTAATCAGCCCCAGCATTTT. It encodes CASSIGRSGNQPQHF.

This chain connects TRBV11-2 to TRBJ2-1; 13 positions match TRBD2. This CDR3 is 17 amino acids long. The germline CDR1 and CDR2 sequences are SGHAT and FQNNGV. The trim removed 0 bases at V and 7 bases at J, leaving 6 bases unmatched. CDR3 sequence (DNA): TGTGCCAGCAGCTTAGATCCCACTAGCGGGGGGGCGAATGAGCAGTTCTTC. It yields the protein CASSLDPTSGGANEQFF.

In its sample, this clone was seen a few times. The rearrangement uses TRBV15 and TRBJ2-7; possibly TRBD2 for D (6 bases). The ends were cut back, 1 base at V and 2 bases at J, with 12 bases in the middle. Germline V gene lookup returns CDR1 LNHNV and CDR2 YYDKDF (reference sequence). CDR3 length: 15 residues. CDR3 sequence reads: CATSRGGDPTYEQYF. The CDR3 DNA reads TGTGCCACCAGCAGAGGCGGGGACCCGACCTACGAGCAGTACTTC.

The chain uses TRBV7-3 and TRBJ2-3, with TRBD2 matching 7 bases. The junction had 8 bases not matched to a gene; V was cut back by 5 bases and J by 3 bases. This CDR3 contains 15 residues. Germline V CDR1 and CDR2: SGHTA, FQGTGA. CDR3: CASSQLADPTDTQYF. Written as DNA, the CDR3 is TGTGCCAGCAGCCAGCTAGCGGACCCTACAGATACGCAGTATTTT.

The table lists this clone with a count of one. J is TRBJ2-2 and V is TRBV6-2 or TRBV6-3, with 8 bases fitting TRBD2. V lost 5 bases and J lost 4; bases outside the gene matches: 12. This CDR3 has 17 amino acids. Germline values: CDR1 MNHEY, CDR2 SVGEGT. CDR3 DNA: TGTGCCAGCAGTGGTCGTGGTAGCGGGGTGCCCACCGGGGAGCTGTTTTTT. This gives the protein CASSGRGSGVPTGELFF.

Only one count was recorded for this clone. This chain links TRBV3-1 (or the pseudogene TRBV3-2) with TRBJ1-4; TRBD1 matches at 7 bases. The germline gives CDR1 LGHDT, CDR2 YNNKEL (reference sequence). V dropped 4 bases and J dropped 8; count of bases not matched to a gene: 13. This CDR3 has 16 residues. This CDR3 reads CASSLSHQGVYEKLFF. DNA of the CDR3: TGTGCCAGCAGCCTATCACACCAGGGGGTATACGAAAAACTGTTTTTT.

The rearrangement uses TRBV14 and TRBJ1-1; D ambiguous. Per the germline V gene, CDR1 is SGHDN and CDR2 is FVKESK. The length of the CDR3 is 14 residues. V shed 3 bases and J shed 0 bases, with 8 bases lying between them. Here the CDR3 reads CASSHPGMNTEAFF. Written as DNA, the CDR3 is TGTGCCAGCAGCCATCCGGGGATGAACACTGAAGCTTTCTTT.

The rearrangement joins TRBV7-8 to TRBJ2-3; 8 bases map to TRBD2. J was trimmed by 3 bases and V by 6 bases; bases with no gene match: 14. Germline CDR1 reads SGHVS; CDR2 reads FQNEAQ. This CDR3 comprises 17 residues. CDR3 nucleotides: TGTGCCAGCAGTCCCCGGGAGGGAGGTCGTAAGACAGATACGCAGTATTTT. Translated: CASSPREGGRKTDTQYF. Full variable domain (outside the CDR3, taken from reference TRBV7-8 and TRBJ2-3): GAGVSQSPRYKVAKRGQDVALRCDPISGHVSLFWYQQALGQGPEFLTYFQNEAQLDKSGLPSDRFFAERPEGSVSTLKIQRTQQEDSAVYLCASSPREGGRKTDTQYFGPGTRLTVL.

V and J are TRBV3-1 (or the pseudogene TRBV3-2) and TRBJ2-2, with D unclear. The CDR3 runs to 15 residues. Trimming cost V 1 base and J 1 base, with 7 bases left between them. The germline V gene has CDR1 LGHDT and CDR2 YNNKEL (reference sequence). CDR3 loop: CASSQVPVNTGELFF. The CDR3 bases are TGTGCCAGCAGCCAAGTTCCGGTGAACACCGGGGAGCTGTTTTTT.

V usage is TRBV18 and J usage is TRBJ2-1; TRBD1 aligns across 9 bases. This CDR3 is built from 14 residues. Germline lookup yields CDR1 KGHSH and CDR2 LQKENI. V shed 4 bases, J shed 8 bases, and the junction held 6 bases outside the gene matches. CDR3 nucleotides: TGTGCCAGCTCACGGGACAGGGTTGGGGATGAGCAGTTCTTC. Amino acids: CASSRDRVGDEQFF. The full variable domain, its missing parts supplied by reference TRBV18 and TRBJ2-1, is NAGVMQNPRHLVRRRGQEARLRCSPMKGHSHVYWYRQLPEEGLKFMVYLQKENIIDESGMPKERFSAEFPKEGPSILRIQQVVRGDSAAYFCASSRDRVGDEQFFGPGTRLTVL.

V usage is TRBV28 and J usage is TRBJ1-2; D perhaps matches TRBD1 (6 bases). V was cut by 7 bases and J by 8 bases, with 23 bases left in between. The CDR3 totals 15 residues. Looked up from germline, CDR1 is MDHEN and CDR2 is SYDVKM. The CDR3 nucleotides are TGTGCCAGCAACCCGGCGAAGGGGGGGGCCCGGGGCTACACCTTC. Amino acid sequence: CASNPAKGGARGYTF.

The V call is TRBV16, the J call TRBJ1-5, with D hard to call. The CDR3 has 13 amino acids. Germline lookup yields CDR1 KGHSY and CDR2 FQNENV. The V end lost 4 bases, the J end lost 8 bases, and 12 bases lay between the germline ends. In nucleotides, the CDR3 is TGTGCCAGCAGCCCTGCGATGAGTAAGCCCCAGCATTTT. Its translation is CASSPAMSKPQHF.

V gene TRBV9 combines with J gene TRBJ1-6; TRBD1 aligns across 7 bases. The CDR3 totals 16 residues. Germline assignment: CDR1 SGDLS and CDR2 YYNGEE. V trimming: 0 bases; J trimming: 7 bases; junction bases outside the gene matches: 7. The CDR3 nucleotides read TGTGCCAGCAGCGTAGAAGGAGGGACAGAGAATTCACCCCTCCACTTT. This codes for CASSVEGGTENSPLHF.

The rearrangement links TRBV25-1 to TRBJ1-1; D is perhaps TRBD1 (5 bases). Germline V gives CDR1 MGHDK, CDR2 SYGVNS. The V gene lost 1 base and the J gene lost 7 bases, with 13 bases spanning the gap. CDR3 length: 14 residues. CDR3 DNA: TGTGCCAGCAGTGAATTCGACAGCACAATTGAAGCTTTCTTT. Protein product: CASSEFDSTIEAFF.

The V gene is TRBV6-5, the J gene TRBJ2-3; D is ambiguous. The germline V and J ends were trimmed by 6 bases and 2 bases, with 6 bases remaining between them. There are 12 residues in the CDR3. The germline CDR1 and CDR2 sequences are MNHEY and SVGAGI. CDR3 nucleotide sequence: TGTGCCAGCAGCCGTATCACAGATACGCAGTATTTT. It codes for CASSRITDTQYF.

The chain couples TRBV7-9 to TRBJ1-1; 7 bases map to TRBD1. The CDR3 consists of 16 residues. V was pared by 4 bases and J by 1 base, with 9 bases of the junction left unmatched. The V gene's germline CDR1 is SEHNR and CDR2 FQNEAQ (reference sequence). CDR3 amino acids: CASSSRDSSSNTEAFF. DNA of the CDR3: TGTGCCAGCAGCTCTCGGGACAGCTCTTCGAACACTGAAGCTTTCTTT. Looking up the rest from reference TRBV7-9 and TRBJ1-1 gives the full variable domain: DTGVSQNPRHKITKRGQNVTFRCDPISEHNRLYWYRQTLGQGPEFLTYFQNEAQLEKSRLLSDRFSAERPKGSFSTLEIQRTEQGDSAMYLCASSSRDSSSNTEAFFGQGTRLTVV.

The chain couples TRBV7-2 to TRBJ1-1, with D maybe TRBD1 (5 bases). The V gene lost 3 bases and the J gene lost 0 bases, with 8 bases spanning the gap. CDR1 and CDR2 (germline): SGHTA, FQGNSA. CDR3 length equals 14 residues. CDR3 sequence (DNA): TGTGCCAGCAGCTTGCTGACAGTGAACACTGAAGCTTTCTTT. Protein product: CASSLLTVNTEAFF.